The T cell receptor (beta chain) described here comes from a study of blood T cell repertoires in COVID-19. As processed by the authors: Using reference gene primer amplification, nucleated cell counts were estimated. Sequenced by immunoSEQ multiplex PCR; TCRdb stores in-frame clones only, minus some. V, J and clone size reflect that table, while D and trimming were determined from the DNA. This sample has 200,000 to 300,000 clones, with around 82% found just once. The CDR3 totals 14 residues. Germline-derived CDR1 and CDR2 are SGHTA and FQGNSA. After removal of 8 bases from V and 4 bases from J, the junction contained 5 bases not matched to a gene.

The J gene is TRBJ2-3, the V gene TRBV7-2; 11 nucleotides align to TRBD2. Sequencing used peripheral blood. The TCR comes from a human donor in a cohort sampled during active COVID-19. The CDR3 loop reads CASRLAGGPDTQYF. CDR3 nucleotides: TGTGCCAGCCGGCTAGCGGGGGGACCAGATACGCAGTATTTT.